The TCR beta chain described here comes from a study of T cell responses to AZD1222 COVID-19 vaccine (dated by TCRdb to the early 2020s). Study-wide context: A total of more than 230 trial participants underwent TCR sequencing, of whom about 210 received two doses of AZD1222 and about 25 received two doses of the MenACWY control vaccine. Trial participants were enrolled into age subgroups of 18-55, 56-69 and 70-plus years, which contained about 150, 27 and 61 TCR-sequenced participants, respectively.

What the work shows at the level of the full study, not this receptor alone: In the small 56-69-year group, the increase in depth fell short of significance, most likely because of low power. Conclusions about previously exposed vaccinees are limited, since just six or seven AZD1222 recipients were seropositive for SARS-CoV-2 at baseline. A significant rise in spike-specific TCR breadth and depth was observed after two AZD1222 doses relative to day 0 and relative to MenACWY recipients. No day 14 peak-response samples were available, so repertoires were characterized only after the peak T cell response. Reportedly, close to half of the unique spike-specific TCRs recognized epitopes lying outside the regions that are mutated in the B.1.351 and B.1.1.7 variants. Participants were mostly white British and included more females than males, and it was suggested by the authors that clonal diversity may have been underestimated. The whole spike protein was spanned by vaccine-associated CD4 TCRs, and dominant responses were seen in regions 160-218 and 743-854.

The label giving this sample's time point can be read as: about 28 days (+/-7) after the second vaccine dose. Because spike-specific TCR depth and breadth did not differ between the two schedules, AZD1222 recipients who got a second dose at roughly 4 weeks were pooled with those who got a second dose at roughly 12 weeks. Vaccinee samples were obtained from the UK trials COV001 and COV002, which included a single-blind randomized controlled phase 2/3 trial of AZD1222 (ChAdOx1 nCoV-19) in healthy adults. Trial participant PBMC samples were collected at day 0 and day 28 after the second dose for TCRbeta chain sequencing. The CDR3 regions of human TCRbeta chains were analyzed by immunosequencing. The study's own analysis went as follows. TCRs in the repertoires were matched against a reference library of SARS-CoV-2-specific TCRs that had been generated with the MIRA antigen-specificity platform. Breadth was defined as the fraction of unique TCRs that were SARS-CoV-2-associated, and depth was defined as the fraction of total T cells that were SARS-CoV-2-associated. Using the MIRA data, each spike-specific TCR was mapped to the spike region that the TCR reacts to and placed in a CD4 or CD8 class. Log10-transformed breadth and depth values were compared by one-way ANOVA with Sidak's multiple comparisons tests. TCRdb retrieved this table from immuneACCESS and kept in-frame rearrangements only. Not all clones are present; in checked studies, unresolved V genes account for under half, and no reason is known for the remainder. The V and J calls and clone size were taken over from that table, and D and trimming were inferred from the DNA. The sample yields around 200,000 clones; approximately 94% were counted once. Of the sample, approximately 1.5% falls within the top ten clones.

On this clone: The clone's antigen remains unknown. No much larger clone is present one base from it, and per-base qualities are unavailable.

Here V drops 4 bases and J drops 9 bases, and the junction holds 6 bases not matched to any gene. CDR1 and CDR2 are read off the germline V gene as KGHSH and LQKENI. The CDR3 measures 14 amino acids from cysteine to phenylalanine. Only the CDR3 portion is preserved as DNA: 42 bases, with reading frame beginning at the first base. The clonotype comes from an adult who received the AZD1222 COVID-19 vaccine. Recombination connected TRBV18 to TRBJ1-6; 7 middle bases align to TRBD1. The sequenced sample was peripheral blood, obtained 28 days after the second AZD1222 dose. The sequenced DNA: TGTGCCAGCTCACTCGGGACAGAGACTTCACCCCTCCACTTT. This gives the protein CASSLGTETSPLHF.